The entry that follows covers one TCR beta chain sequence. The same CDR3 is also encoded by other DNA sequences in this sample. Sequencing was performed with immunoSEQ multiplex PCR; in TCRdb, only in-frame clones are kept and a portion is missing. Of 2 million to 3 million clones listed, over 85% were seen once; the top ten hold 0.36%. The sample comes from a study of shared clonotypes between healthy human individuals. The CDR3 is 12 amino acids. The germline CDR1 and CDR2 sequences are SGHRS and YFSETQ. Trimming pared 2 bases from V and 7 bases from J, leaving 7 bases between. This sequence was found in a man aged 18 to 30 in good health. Some clones in this sample may be carry-over from other donors' samples. Sequenced: naive CD4+ T cells from PBMCs. Sample subset: CD45RA+ positively selected. The J gene is TRBJ2-1, the V gene TRBV5-1; possibly TRBD2 for D (6 bases). Here the CDR3 reads CASSFGGNEQFF. The CDR3, as DNA: TGCGCCAGCAGCTTCGGGGGAAATGAGCAGTTCTTC. Drawing the rest from reference TRBV5-1 and TRBJ2-1, the complete variable domain is KAGVTQTPRYLIKTRGQQVTLSCSPISGHRSVSWYQQTPGQGLQFLFEYFSETQRNKGNFPGRFSGRQFSNSRSEMNVSTLELGDSALYLCASSFGGNEQFFGPGTRLTVL.